The sample holds a few counts of the clone carrying this T cell receptor (beta chain). The source of the sample is a study of blood T cell repertoires in COVID-19. As for the study in general: Acute and convalescent COVID-19 specimens originated in the United States, Italy and Spain.

Methods used by the authors: Researchers report that nucleated cell counts were estimated from reference gene primer amplification. The protocol was immunoSEQ multiplex PCR, while the TCRdb copy is restricted to in-frame clones and leaves out a portion. V, J and clone size are those of that table, while D and trimming were read from the DNA. This sample yields more than 150,000 clones, of which 80% are seen a single time; about 0.5% belongs to the top ten. This CDR3 spans 15 amino acids. Germline V gene sequence: CDR1 SGHTA, CDR2 FQGNSA. V lost 6 bases to trimming and J lost 5 bases; unmatched junction nucleotides: 10.

This chain uses TRBV7-2 with TRBJ2-1, with 7 bases fitting TRBD2. The TCR originated in a man aged 60-69 years with acute or convalescent COVID-19. The sequenced sample consisted of peripheral blood. This CDR3 is CASSRTGTTNNEQFF. CDR3 in DNA: TGTGCCAGCAGTCGGACCGGGACTACGAACAATGAGCAGTTCTTC.